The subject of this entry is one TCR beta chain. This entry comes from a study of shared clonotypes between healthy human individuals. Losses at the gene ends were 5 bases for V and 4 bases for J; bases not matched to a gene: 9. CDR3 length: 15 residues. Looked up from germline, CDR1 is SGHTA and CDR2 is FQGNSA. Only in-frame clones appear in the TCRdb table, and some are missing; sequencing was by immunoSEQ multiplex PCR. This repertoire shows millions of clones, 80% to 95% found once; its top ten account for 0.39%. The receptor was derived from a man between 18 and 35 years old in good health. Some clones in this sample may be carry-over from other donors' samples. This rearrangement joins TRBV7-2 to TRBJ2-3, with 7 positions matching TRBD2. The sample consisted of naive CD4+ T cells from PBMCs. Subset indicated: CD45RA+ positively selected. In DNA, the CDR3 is TGTGCCAGCAGCGACCCACTAGCGACCTCAGATACGCAGTATTTT. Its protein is CASSDPLATSDTQYF.